The 11 T cell receptor beta chains given below trace back to one sample, sequenced in a study of CD8 T cells in ankylosing spondylitis. TCRdb redid the calling of the 5' RACE reads with MiXCR, one entry per CDR3 protein. In the table there are around 180,000 distinct CDR3 sequences, about 18% of which are singletons. The specimen sequenced was blood, either unsorted or a sorted T cell fraction (not recorded which). The receptors here all came from a male donor under 30 with ankylosing spondylitis or in good health (not recorded which).

This clonotype has ten or more counts. The rearrangement links TRBV5-1 to TRBJ2-1; 9 bases match TRBD1. CDR1 is SGHRS, CDR2 YFSETQ, per germline. The V gene end was trimmed by 4 bases and the J gene end by 7 bases; junction bases not matched to a gene: 3. The CDR3 has 13 residues. The CDR3 nucleotides are TGCGCCAGCAGCCCGGGACAGGGAAATGAGCAGTTCTTC. Translation: CASSPGQGNEQFF.

In DNA, the CDR3 is TGTGCCAGCAGCCAAGAAGGGCGCATTCAGTACTTC. As protein: CASSQEGRIQYF. The rearrangement uses TRBV3-1 and TRBJ2-4; no reliable D call. Germline V lookup: CDR1 LGHDT, CDR2 YNNKEL (reference sequence). V lost 0 bases, J lost 9 bases, and 6 bases lay in between. This CDR3 comprises 12 residues.

The chain employs TRBV6-2 or TRBV6-3 and TRBJ2-1, with 8 bases matching TRBD1. The length of the CDR3 is 16 residues. V lost 6 bases, J lost 3 bases, and 10 bases stayed unmatched. Germline values: CDR1 MNHEY, CDR2 SVGEGT. The CDR3 nucleotides are TGTGCCAGCAGCTTCCCCACAGGGGGTGTCTACAATGAGCAGTTCTTC. Its translation: CASSFPTGGVYNEQFF.

This clonotype was counted between two and nine times. The J gene is TRBJ1-1, the V gene TRBV29-1; 7 bases map to TRBD1. Germline trimming cut 8 bases from V and 1 base from J; bases unmatched to any gene: 7. The CDR3 covers 13 residues. Germline-derived CDR1 and CDR2 are SQVTM and ANQGSEA. The CDR3 here is CSTQTGRNTEAFF. CDR3 DNA sequence: TGCAGCACCCAGACAGGGAGGAACACTGAAGCTTTCTTT.

The rearrangement links TRBV27 to TRBJ2-1; 9 bases agree with TRBD2. V shed 8 bases and J 7 bases; nucleotides not matched to a gene: 12. From germline, CDR1 is MNHEY and CDR2 SMNVEV (reference sequence). The CDR3 totals 15 residues. CDR3: CASALGTSGQNEQFF. Written as DNA, the CDR3 is TGTGCCAGCGCCTTAGGCACTAGCGGGCAGAATGAGCAGTTCTTC.

In this sample, this clonotype turned up a few times. The chain is built from TRBV7-8 and TRBJ2-1, with 10 bases aligning to TRBD2. The J segment lost 5 bases and the V segment lost 11 bases, leaving 9 bases of the junction unmatched. CDR3 length: 14 residues. The germline CDR1 and CDR2 sequences are SGHVS and FQNEAQ. The CDR3 sequence is CAGTGTSAHNEQFF. The CDR3 bases are TGTGCCGGAACGGGGACTAGCGCCCACAATGAGCAGTTCTTC.

This clonotype was detected only a few times. This CDR3 reads CASALTGTRGGEQFF. In DNA form, the CDR3 reads TGTGCTAGTGCCCTGACGGGGACCCGGGGAGGTGAGCAGTTCTTC. The gene calls are TRBV12-5 and TRBJ2-1, with D possibly being TRBD2 (6 bases). CDR3 length: 15 amino acids. Trimming left V 7 bases short and J 9 bases short, with 22 bases between. The germline CDR1 and CDR2 sequences are LGHNT and FRNRAP. The full variable domain, its missing parts supplied by reference TRBV12-5 and TRBJ2-1, is DARVTQTPRHKVTEMGQEVTMRCQPILGHNTVFWYRQTMMQGLELLAYFRNRAPLDDSGMPKDRFSAEMPDATLATLKIQPSEPRDSAVYFCASALTGTRGGEQFFGPGTRLTVL.

The count of this clonotype is one. The rearrangement links TRBV20-1 to TRBJ2-4; TRBD2 aligns across 7 bases. The germline gives CDR1 DFQATT, CDR2 SNEGSKA (reference sequence). V dropped 3 bases and J dropped 0; count of bases not matched to a gene: 17. CDR3 length: 19 amino acids. CDR3 coding DNA: TGCAGTGCTAGTTCTTTGCCTAGCGGATTTTTAATAGCCAAAAACATTCAGTACTTC. Its protein is CSASSLPSGFLIAKNIQYF.

Ten or more counts support this clonotype. The gene calls are TRBV10-3 and TRBJ2-2; D gene uncertain. The CDR3 is 11 residues long. Trimming cost V 5 bases and J 2 bases, with 0 bases left between them. Germline V lookup: CDR1 ENHRY, CDR2 SYGVKD. The CDR3 sequence: CAISNTGELFF. In DNA, the CDR3 is TGTGCCATCAGTAACACCGGGGAGCTGTTTTTT.

The genes are TRBV4-1 and TRBJ2-3; possible D gene TRBD1, 6 bases. This CDR3 has 15 residues. Deletions cut 4 bases from V and 2 bases from J, with 13 bases between. From germline, CDR1 is MGHRA and CDR2 YSYEKL. The CDR3 here is CASSPHRESTDTQYF. CDR3 coding DNA: TGCGCCAGCAGCCCCCACAGGGAATCCACAGATACGCAGTATTTT.

This clonotype was counted at least ten times. J is TRBJ2-1 and V is TRBV11-1; D gene uncertain. Per the germline V gene, CDR1 is SGHAT and CDR2 is FQDESV (reference sequence). Trimming removed 2 bases from V and 9 bases from J, with 8 bases in between. The CDR3 is made up of 12 amino acids. The CDR3 region has the DNA TGTGCCAGCAGCTTAATCACCGGTGAGCAGTTCTTC. Residues: CASSLITGEQFF.